The source of this T cell receptor beta chain is a study of shared clonotypes between healthy human individuals. Study observations and caveats: A few donors showed sharing of 4.5% to 5% of naive CD4 clonotypes.

Germline V gives CDR1 SGHTA, CDR2 FQGNSA. V lost 2 bases and J 5 bases, leaving 18 bases between the germline ends. This CDR3 spans 16 amino acids. The study separated CD4+ cells into CD45RA+ naive and CD45RA-negative memory subsets. Worth noting for this clone: The target antigen is unknown.

TCRdb's copy holds only in-frame clones and misses some; the assay was immunoSEQ multiplex PCR. The data contain about 2.4 million clones, 93% of them singletons. Material: naive CD4+ T cells from PBMCs. The subset: CD45RA+ positively selected. V usage is TRBV7-2 and J usage is TRBJ2-5, with a weak D call TRBD1 (6 bases). The TCR sequence derives from a man aged 18-30 years in good health. Some clones in this sample may be carry-over from other donors' samples. In nucleotides, the CDR3 is TGTGCCAGCAGCTTATCAGGGGCAACGAATCCGGAGACCCAGTACTTC. Translating it yields CASSLSGATNPETQYF.